This note documents a single TCR beta chain sequence. This sample was taken from a study of T cell changes during pregnancy in multiple sclerosis. Here immunoSEQ multiplex PCR was the method, and the copy in TCRdb shows in-frame clones only, minus some. Seen here are some 95,000 clones, over 80% observed once, and the top ten hold roughly 3%. This receptor was taken from a female donor with multiple sclerosis, enrolled in a pregnancy study. The source material was peripheral blood, sampled in the first trimester of pregnancy.

The CDR3 here is CASSSGKDGKNIQYF. Written as DNA, the CDR3 is TGTGCCAGCAGTTCCGGGAAGGACGGCAAAAACATTCAGTACTTC. This chain joins TRBV27 and TRBJ2-4, with D perhaps TRBD2 (5 bases). V was shortened by 4 bases and J by 3 bases, with 13 bases between the two germline ends. CDR1 MNHEY and CDR2 SMNVEV come from the germline V gene (reference sequence). The CDR3 sequence is 15 residues long.